A single sample is the source of the 13 T cell receptor beta chains below, sequenced in a study of T cells in localized non-small cell lung cancer. Clones were sequenced by immunoSEQ multiplex PCR, and TCRdb holds only the in-frame ones, with some missing. The sample records approximately 15,000 clones, roughly 85% being singletons. The sequencing used peripheral blood, collected before any cancer treatment. These receptors were collected from a female donor older than 55 with stage I squamous cell lung carcinoma.

The chain employs TRBV7-2 and TRBJ2-2; 8 positions agree with TRBD2. The CDR3 totals 17 residues. J gave up 5 bases and V 5 bases, and 13 bases lay outside the gene matches. CDR1 is SGHTA, CDR2 FQGNSA, per germline. The CDR3: CASSTLGGGAGTGELFF. The CDR3 region has the DNA TGTGCCAGCAGCACCCTCGGGGGGGGCGCCGGGACCGGGGAGCTGTTTTTT.

CDR3 DNA sequence: TGTGCCAGCGGCCCGAGCTCCTACGAGCAGTACTTC. The encoded protein is CASGPSSYEQYF. The rearrangement uses TRBV6-5 and TRBJ2-7; no firm D call. In germline, CDR1 is MNHEY, CDR2 SVGAGI. Trimming took 8 bases from V and 0 from J, leaving 8 bases between them. The CDR3 extends over 12 amino acids.

V gene TRBV28 combines with J gene TRBJ2-3; 7 nucleotides line up with TRBD2. Germline loops: CDR1 MDHEN, CDR2 SYDVKM. The CDR3 consists of 15 residues. After removal of 2 bases from V and 1 base from J, the junction contained 3 bases not matched to a gene. This CDR3 is CASSLRLAGTDTQYF. The CDR3 DNA sequence: TGTGCCAGCAGTTTAAGGCTAGCGGGCACAGATACGCAGTATTTT. Looking up the rest from reference TRBV28 and TRBJ2-3 gives the full variable domain: DVKVTQSSRYLVKRTGEKVFLECVQDMDHENMFWYRQDPGLGLRLIYFSYDVKMKEKGDIPEGYSVSREKKERFSLILESASTNQTSMYLCASSLRLAGTDTQYFGPGTRLTVL.

V gene TRBV9 combines with J gene TRBJ2-2, with 7 bases that match TRBD1. CDR3 size: 15 residues. Trimming at V came to 3 bases and at J to 2 bases, leaving 4 bases not matched to a gene. Germline assignment: CDR1 SGDLS and CDR2 YYNGEE. CDR3 DNA: TGTGCCAGCAGCGCGACAGGGATAAACACCGGGGAGCTGTTTTTT. Its protein product is CASSATGINTGELFF. The whole variable domain, filled in from reference TRBV9 and TRBJ2-2, reads DSGVTQTPKHLITATGQRVTLRCSPRSGDLSVYWYQQSLDQGLQFLIQYYNGEERAKGNILERFSAQQFPDLHSELNLSSLELGDSALYFCASSATGINTGELFFGEGSRLTVL.

There are a few counts of this clone. The rearrangement uses TRBV6-4 and TRBJ2-3; 11 nucleotides line up with TRBD1. The V and J ends lost 3 bases and 11 bases, in that order; junction bases with no gene match: 13. This CDR3 has 16 amino acids. The V gene's germline CDR1 is MRHNA and CDR2 SNTAGT. The CDR3: CASSDFGTGGVKEQYF. The CDR3 DNA sequence: TGTGCCAGCAGTGATTTCGGGACAGGGGGAGTTAAGGAGCAGTATTTT.

The chain employs TRBV5-5 and TRBJ1-2; D gene uncertain. The CDR3 sequence is 14 residues long. With 0 bases removed from V and 0 bases from J, the gap between germline ends came to 6 bases. Per germline, CDR1 SGHKS and CDR2 YYEKEE (reference sequence). The CDR3 protein is CASSLEGANYGYTF. The DNA for the CDR3 is TGTGCCAGCAGCTTGGAGGGTGCTAACTATGGCTACACCTTC.

The rearrangement joins TRBV19 to TRBJ2-2, with 8 nucleotides matching TRBD1. This CDR3 comprises 17 residues. With V trimmed by 0 bases and J by 2 bases, 5 bases remained unmatched. Germline CDR1 and CDR2: LNHDA and SQIVND (reference sequence). The CDR3 spells CASSIDSRGLNTGELFF. DNA of the CDR3: TGTGCCAGTAGTATAGACTCCAGGGGGCTCAACACCGGGGAGCTGTTTTTT.

This chain uses TRBV30 with TRBJ1-6; D uncertain. Trimming shortened V by 1 base and J by 5 bases, and 9 bases separated the two germline ends. Germline CDR1 and CDR2: GTSNPN and SVGIG (reference sequence). The CDR3 length is 14 residues. In DNA, the CDR3 is TGTGCCTGGAGTGAGGGAATGGATAATTCACCCCTCCACTTT. This codes for CAWSEGMDNSPLHF.

This clone was detected a few times. This chain links TRBV10-3 with TRBJ2-7; D possibly corresponds to TRBD1 (5 bases). This CDR3 is built from 12 residues. From germline, CDR1 is ENHRY and CDR2 SYGVKD. The V end lost 6 bases, the J end lost 0 bases, and 6 bases lay between the germline ends. Here the CDR3 DNA reads TGTGCCATCAGAGGGGACTCCTACGAGCAGTACTTC. Protein sequence: CAIRGDSYEQYF.

This chain joins TRBV23-1 and TRBJ2-2, with TRBD2 matching 8 bases. TRBV23-1 is designated an ORF whose function remains uncertain. After removal of 0 bases from V and 4 bases from J, the junction contained 4 bases not matched to a gene. CDR3 size: 16 residues. The CDR3: CASSQSRGVGTGELFF. DNA of the CDR3: TGCGCCAGCAGTCAATCGCGGGGGGTGGGCACCGGGGAGCTGTTTTTT.

The CDR3 sequence: CASSDWGALSYEQYF. In nucleotides, the CDR3 is TGTGCCAGCAGTGATTGGGGGGCTCTCTCCTACGAGCAGTACTTC. The chain employs TRBV25-1 and TRBJ2-7; either TRBD1 or TRBD2 may supply D (6 bases each). The V end was cut by 3 bases, the J end by 0 bases, with 12 bases between. Germline loops: CDR1 MGHDK, CDR2 SYGVNS. The CDR3 is made up of 15 amino acids.

The chain links TRBV7-9 to TRBJ2-1; D is perhaps TRBD2 (6 bases). CDR1 and CDR2 from the germline V gene are SEHNR and FQNEAQ (reference sequence). Trimming cost V 4 bases and J 1 base, with 8 bases left between them. The CDR3 has 14 residues. The DNA for the CDR3 is TGTGCCAGCAGCTCTAGCGCGTCCTACAATGAGCAGTTCTTC. This codes for CASSSSASYNEQFF.

The V call is TRBV5-8, the J call TRBJ1-1, with D perhaps matching TRBD1 (6 bases). V shed 0 bases and J shed 12 bases, with 12 bases lying between them. The CDR3 is 12 amino acids. Germline V lookup: CDR1 SGHTS, CDR2 YDEGEE. CDR3: CASSLAVQGSFF. DNA of the CDR3: TGTGCCAGCAGCTTGGCCGTACAGGGTTCTTTCTTT.